This T cell receptor (beta chain) was sequenced during a study of blood T cells in healthy people across ages. Each donor was a healthy Caucasian individual from Russia, aged about 6 to 95. The authors drew about 10 milliliters of peripheral blood from each donor. A sample-barcoded 5' primer and a J-beta primer mix were used in a second PCR of about 7 to 12 cycles. Using its own MiXCR run on the 5' RACE reads, TCRdb lists one record per CDR3 protein. The sample comprises about 1.6 million distinct CDR3 sequences, about 35% of which are singletons, and about 11% rests with the top ten. CDR1 and CDR2 from the germline V gene are DFQATT and SNEGSKA (reference sequence). The V gene end was trimmed by 6 bases and the J gene end by 5 bases; junction bases not matched to a gene: 7. The CDR3 has 14 amino acids.

This TCR was recovered from a woman aged 25-40 years in good health. This chain links TRBV20-1 with TRBJ2-5, with 12 bases lining up with TRBD1. Material for sequencing was blood. The CDR3 sequence is CSAGDRGRGETQYF. For the CDR3, the DNA is TGCAGTGCAGGGGACAGGGGGCGGGGGGAGACCCAGTACTTC.